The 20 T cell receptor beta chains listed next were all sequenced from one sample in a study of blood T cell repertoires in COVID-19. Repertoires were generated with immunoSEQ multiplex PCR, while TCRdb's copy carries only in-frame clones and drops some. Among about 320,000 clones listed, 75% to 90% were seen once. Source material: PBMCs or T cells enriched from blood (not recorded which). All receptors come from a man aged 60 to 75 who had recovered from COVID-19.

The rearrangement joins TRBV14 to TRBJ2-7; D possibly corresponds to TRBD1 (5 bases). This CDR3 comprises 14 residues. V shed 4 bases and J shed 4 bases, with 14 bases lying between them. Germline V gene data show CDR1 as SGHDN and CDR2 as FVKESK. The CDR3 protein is CASSRAAQVYEQYF. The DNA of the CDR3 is TGTGCCAGCAGCCGAGCCGCACAGGTGTACGAGCAGTACTTC.

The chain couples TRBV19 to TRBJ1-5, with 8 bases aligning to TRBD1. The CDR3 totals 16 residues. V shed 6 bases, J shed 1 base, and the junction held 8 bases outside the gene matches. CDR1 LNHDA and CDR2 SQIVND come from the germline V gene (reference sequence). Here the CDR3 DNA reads TGTGCCAGTAGCGCACAAAACAGGGGGAGCAATCAGCCCCAGCATTTT. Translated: CASSAQNRGSNQPQHF.

CDR3 nucleotide sequence: TGCGCCAGCAGCTTGAAGGGGCCACAGAACACTGAAGCTTTCTTT. Residues: CASSLKGPQNTEAFF. J is TRBJ1-1 and V is TRBV5-1; maybe TRBD1 (5 bases). V lost 1 base and J lost 1, with 11 bases in between. Germline V gives CDR1 SGHRS, CDR2 YFSETQ. The CDR3 is made up of 15 amino acids.

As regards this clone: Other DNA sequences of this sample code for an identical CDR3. CDR3 amino acids: CASSPGLAAYNEQFF. CDR3 coding DNA: TGTGCCAGCAGCCCAGGACTAGCGGCCTACAATGAGCAGTTCTTC. The genes are TRBV3-1 (or the pseudogene TRBV3-2) and TRBJ2-1, with 10 positions matching TRBD2. Germline CDR1 is LGHDT and CDR2 is YNNKEL (reference sequence). Trimming at V came to 4 bases and at J to 2 bases, leaving 2 bases not matched to a gene. The CDR3 extends over 15 amino acids.

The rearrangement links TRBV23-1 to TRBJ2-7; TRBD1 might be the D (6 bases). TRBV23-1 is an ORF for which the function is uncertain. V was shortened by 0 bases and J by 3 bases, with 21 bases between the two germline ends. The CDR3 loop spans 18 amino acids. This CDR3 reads CASSQSGGWVGALYEQYF. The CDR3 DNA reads TGCGCCAGCAGTCAATCAGGGGGTTGGGTGGGTGCTCTCTACGAGCAGTACTTC.

The CDR3 region has the DNA TGTGCCACCAGTCTAGGCGGGGCTAGCACAGATACGCAGTATTTT. Protein sequence: CATSLGGASTDTQYF. The V and J genes are TRBV24-1 and TRBJ2-3, with D possibly matching TRBD2 (6 bases). This CDR3 has 15 residues. The germline V and J ends were trimmed by 6 bases and 0 bases, with 12 bases remaining between them. CDR1 KGHDR and CDR2 SFDVKD come from the germline V gene.

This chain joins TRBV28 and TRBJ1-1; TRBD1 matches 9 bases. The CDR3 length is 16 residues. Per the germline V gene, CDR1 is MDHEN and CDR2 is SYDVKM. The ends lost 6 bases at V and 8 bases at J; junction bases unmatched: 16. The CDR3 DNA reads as TGTGCCAGCAGCCCATCCCCGGGACAGGGAGATTCCGAAGCTTTCTTT. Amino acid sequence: CASSPSPGQGDSEAFF.

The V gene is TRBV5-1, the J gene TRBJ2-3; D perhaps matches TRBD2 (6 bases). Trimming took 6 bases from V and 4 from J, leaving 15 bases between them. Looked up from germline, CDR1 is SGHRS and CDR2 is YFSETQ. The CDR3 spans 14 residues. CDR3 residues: CASKEGMSADTQYF. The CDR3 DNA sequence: TGCGCCAGCAAGGAGGGGATGAGTGCAGATACGCAGTATTTT.

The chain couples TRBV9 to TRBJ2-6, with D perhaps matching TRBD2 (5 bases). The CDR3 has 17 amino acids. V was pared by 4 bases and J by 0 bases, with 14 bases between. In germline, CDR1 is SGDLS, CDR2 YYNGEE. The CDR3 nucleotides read TGTGCCAGCAGCACGGTCAGTGGAGGCTCTGGGGCCAACGTCCTGACTTTC. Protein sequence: CASSTVSGGSGANVLTF.

In DNA, the CDR3 is TGCAGCGTTGCCGGCGGGGTGAATGAGCAGTTCTTC. As protein: CSVAGGVNEQFF. The V call is TRBV29-1, the J call TRBJ2-1; D is possibly TRBD2 (6 bases). The CDR3 has 12 amino acids. Germline CDR1 and CDR2: SQVTM and ANQGSEA. V dropped 4 bases and J dropped 7 bases, with 11 bases sitting between them.

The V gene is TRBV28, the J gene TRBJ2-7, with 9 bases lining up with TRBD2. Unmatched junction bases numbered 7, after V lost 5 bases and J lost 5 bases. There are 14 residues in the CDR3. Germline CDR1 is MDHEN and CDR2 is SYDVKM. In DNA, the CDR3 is TGTGCCAGCAGTGATGCTAGCGGGACCAACGAGCAGTACTTC. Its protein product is CASSDASGTNEQYF.

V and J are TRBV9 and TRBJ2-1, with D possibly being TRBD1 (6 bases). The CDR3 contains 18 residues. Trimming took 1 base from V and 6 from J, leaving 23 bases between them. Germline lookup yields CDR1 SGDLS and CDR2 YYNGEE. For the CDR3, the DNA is TGTGCCAGCAGCGTACAGGCCCCGACAGGAGGCCATATCAATGAGCAGTTCTTC. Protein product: CASSVQAPTGGHINEQFF.

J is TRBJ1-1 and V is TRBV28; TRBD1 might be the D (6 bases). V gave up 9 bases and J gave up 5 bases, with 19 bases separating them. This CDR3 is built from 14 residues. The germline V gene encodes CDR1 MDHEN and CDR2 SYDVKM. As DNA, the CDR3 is TGTGCCAGTGATACAGGGTCCTCTGTGACTGAAGCTTTCTTT. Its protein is CASDTGSSVTEAFF.

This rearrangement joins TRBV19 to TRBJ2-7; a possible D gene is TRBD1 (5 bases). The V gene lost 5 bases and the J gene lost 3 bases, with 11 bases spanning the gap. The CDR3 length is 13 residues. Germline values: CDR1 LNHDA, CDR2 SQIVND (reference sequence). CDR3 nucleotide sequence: TGTGCCAGTAGTCCCGACAGAGGCTACGAGCAGTACTTC. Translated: CASSPDRGYEQYF. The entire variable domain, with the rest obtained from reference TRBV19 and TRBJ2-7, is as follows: DGGITQSPKYLFRKEGQNVTLSCEQNLNHDAMYWYRQDPGQGLRLIYYSQIVNDFQKGDIAEGYSVSREKKESFPLTVTSAQKNPTAFYLCASSPDRGYEQYFGPGTRLTVT.

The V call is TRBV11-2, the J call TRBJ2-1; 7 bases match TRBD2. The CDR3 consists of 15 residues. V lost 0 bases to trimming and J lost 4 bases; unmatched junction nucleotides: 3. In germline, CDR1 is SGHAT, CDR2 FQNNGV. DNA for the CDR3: TGTGCCAGCAGCTTAGACGGGAGGCAGTACAATGAGCAGTTCTTC. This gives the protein CASSLDGRQYNEQFF.

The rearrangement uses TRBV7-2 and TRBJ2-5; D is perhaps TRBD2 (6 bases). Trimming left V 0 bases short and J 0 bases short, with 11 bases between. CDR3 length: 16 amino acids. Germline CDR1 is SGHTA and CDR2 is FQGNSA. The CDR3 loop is CASSLALLAYQETQYF. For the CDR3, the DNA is TGTGCCAGCAGCTTAGCCCTACTAGCTTACCAAGAGACCCAGTACTTC. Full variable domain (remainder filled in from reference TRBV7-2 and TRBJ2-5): GAGVSQSPSNKVTEKGKDVELRCDPISGHTALYWYRQSLGQGLEFLIYFQGNSAPDKSGLPSDRFSAERTGGSVSTLTIQRTQQEDSAVYLCASSLALLAYQETQYFGPGTRLLVL.

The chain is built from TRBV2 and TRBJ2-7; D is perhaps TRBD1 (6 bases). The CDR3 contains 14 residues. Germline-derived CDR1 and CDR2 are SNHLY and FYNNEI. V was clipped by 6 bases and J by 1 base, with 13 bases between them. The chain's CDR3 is CASRFGQMSYEQYF. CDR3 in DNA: TGTGCCAGCAGATTTGGACAGATGTCCTACGAGCAGTACTTC.

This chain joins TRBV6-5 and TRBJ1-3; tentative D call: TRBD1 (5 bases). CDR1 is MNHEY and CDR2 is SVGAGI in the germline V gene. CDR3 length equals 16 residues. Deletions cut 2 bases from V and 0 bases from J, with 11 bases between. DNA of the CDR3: TGTGCCAGCAGTTACGGGCAGGGTGACTCTGGAAACACCATATATTTT. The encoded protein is CASSYGQGDSGNTIYF.

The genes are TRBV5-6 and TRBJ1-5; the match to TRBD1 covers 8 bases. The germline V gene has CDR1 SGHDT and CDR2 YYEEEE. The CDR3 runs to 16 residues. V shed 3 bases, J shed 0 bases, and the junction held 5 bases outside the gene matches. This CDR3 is CASSYRQGFSNQPQHF. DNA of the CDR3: TGTGCCAGCAGCTACAGACAGGGGTTTAGCAATCAGCCCCAGCATTTT.

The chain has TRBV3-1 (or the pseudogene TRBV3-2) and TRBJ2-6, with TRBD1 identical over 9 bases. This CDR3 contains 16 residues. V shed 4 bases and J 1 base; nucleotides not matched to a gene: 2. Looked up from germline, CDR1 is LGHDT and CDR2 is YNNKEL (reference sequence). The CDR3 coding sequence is TGTGCCAGCAGCCCAGGACAGGGGTCTGGGGCCAACGTCCTGACTTTC. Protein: CASSPGQGSGANVLTF.